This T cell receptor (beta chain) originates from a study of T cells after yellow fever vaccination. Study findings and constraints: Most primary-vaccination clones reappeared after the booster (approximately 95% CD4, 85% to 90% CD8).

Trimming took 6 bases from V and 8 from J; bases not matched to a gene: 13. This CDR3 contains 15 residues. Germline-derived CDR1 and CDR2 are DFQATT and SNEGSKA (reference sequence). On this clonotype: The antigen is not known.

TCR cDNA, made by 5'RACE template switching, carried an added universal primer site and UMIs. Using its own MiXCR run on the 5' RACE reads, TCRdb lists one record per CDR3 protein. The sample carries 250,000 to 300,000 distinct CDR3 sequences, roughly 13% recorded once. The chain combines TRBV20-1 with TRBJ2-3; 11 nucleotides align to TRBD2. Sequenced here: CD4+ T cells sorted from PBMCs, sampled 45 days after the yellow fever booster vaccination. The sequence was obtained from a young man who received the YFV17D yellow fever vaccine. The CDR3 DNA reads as TGCAGTGCCTTCACCACTAGCGGGAGAGCCGGTACGCAGTATTTT. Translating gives CSAFTTSGRAGTQYF.